The clone carrying this T cell receptor (beta chain) was counted ten times or more. Its matching antigen is unknown. TCR cDNA, made by 5'RACE template switching, carried an added universal primer site and UMIs. TCRdb used MiXCR to reprocess the 5' RACE reads, holding one entry per CDR3 protein. Found here are about 340,000 distinct CDR3 sequences, around 12% of them singletons; the top ten hold more than 3%. The record originates from a study of T cells after yellow fever vaccination. Germline CDR1 GTSNPN, CDR2 SVGIG (reference sequence). V was trimmed by 3 bases and J by 2 bases, leaving 17 bases between them. This CDR3 spans 15 amino acids. Study conclusions and caveats: Weaker overall was a secondary response that nonetheless peaked faster, on day 5 versus 15.

This chain uses TRBV30 with TRBJ2-7; a weak D match, TRBD1 (6 bases). The sequence was collected from a young man who received the YFV17D yellow fever vaccine. Sequences were derived from CD4+ T cells sorted from PBMCs, sampled 15 days after the yellow fever booster vaccination. The CDR3 DNA sequence: TGTGCCTGGAGGGCGAGGGGGATTGGCCCCTACGAGCAGTACTTC. This gives the protein CAWRARGIGPYEQYF. Combining the CDR3 with reference TRBV30 and TRBJ2-7 gives the whole variable domain SQTIHQWPATLVQPVGSPLSLECTVEGTSNPNLYWYRQAAGRGLQLLFYSVGIGQISSEVPQNLSASRPQDRQFILSSKKLLLSDSGFYLCAWRARGIGPYEQYFGPGTRLTVT.